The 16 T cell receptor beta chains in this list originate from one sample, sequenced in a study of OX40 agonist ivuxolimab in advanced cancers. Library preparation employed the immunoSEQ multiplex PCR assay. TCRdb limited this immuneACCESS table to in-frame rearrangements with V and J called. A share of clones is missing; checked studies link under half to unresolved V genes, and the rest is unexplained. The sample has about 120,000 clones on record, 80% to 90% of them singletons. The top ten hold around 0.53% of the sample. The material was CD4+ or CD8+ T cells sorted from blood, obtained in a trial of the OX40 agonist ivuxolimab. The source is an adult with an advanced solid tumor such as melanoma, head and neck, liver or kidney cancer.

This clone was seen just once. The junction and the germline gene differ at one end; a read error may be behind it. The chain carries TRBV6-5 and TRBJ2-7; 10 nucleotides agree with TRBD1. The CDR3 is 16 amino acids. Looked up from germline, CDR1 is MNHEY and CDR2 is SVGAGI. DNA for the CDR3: TGTGCCGGCAGTTCATTTGGGACAGGGGATTCCTACGAGCAGTACTTC. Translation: CAGSSFGTGDSYEQYF.

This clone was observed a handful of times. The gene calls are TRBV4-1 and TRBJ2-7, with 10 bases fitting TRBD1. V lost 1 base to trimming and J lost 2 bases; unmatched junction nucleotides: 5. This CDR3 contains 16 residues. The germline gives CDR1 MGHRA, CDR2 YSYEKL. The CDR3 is CASSQVAGQGAYEQYF. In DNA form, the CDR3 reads TGCGCCAGCAGCCAAGTAGCAGGACAGGGGGCCTACGAGCAGTACTTC.

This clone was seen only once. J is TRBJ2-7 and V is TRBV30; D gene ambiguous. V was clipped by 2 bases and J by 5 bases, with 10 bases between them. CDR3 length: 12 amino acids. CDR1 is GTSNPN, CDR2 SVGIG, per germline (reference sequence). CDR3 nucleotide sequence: TGTGCCTGGAGTTTCTTAAGGGACGAGCAGTACTTC. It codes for CAWSFLRDEQYF.

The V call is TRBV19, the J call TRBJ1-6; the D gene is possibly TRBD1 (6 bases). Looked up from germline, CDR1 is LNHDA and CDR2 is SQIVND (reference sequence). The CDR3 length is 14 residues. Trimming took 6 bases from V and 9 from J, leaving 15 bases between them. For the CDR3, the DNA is TGTGCCAGTAGACCGCAGGGGTTCGGTTCACCCCTCCACTTT. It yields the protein CASRPQGFGSPLHF.

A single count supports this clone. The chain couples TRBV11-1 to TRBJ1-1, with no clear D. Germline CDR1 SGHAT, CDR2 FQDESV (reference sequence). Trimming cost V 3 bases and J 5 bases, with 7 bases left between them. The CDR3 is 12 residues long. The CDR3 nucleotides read TGTGCCAGCAGCTTGGGGTGGACTGAAGCTTTCTTT. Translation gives CASSLGWTEAFF.

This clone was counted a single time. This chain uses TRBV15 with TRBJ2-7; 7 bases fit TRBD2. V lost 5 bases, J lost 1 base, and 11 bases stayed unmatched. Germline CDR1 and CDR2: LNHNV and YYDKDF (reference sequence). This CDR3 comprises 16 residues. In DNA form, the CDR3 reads TGTGCCACCAGCGATCCGGGGAGGGGCGCGTCCTACGAGCAGTACTTC. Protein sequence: CATSDPGRGASYEQYF.

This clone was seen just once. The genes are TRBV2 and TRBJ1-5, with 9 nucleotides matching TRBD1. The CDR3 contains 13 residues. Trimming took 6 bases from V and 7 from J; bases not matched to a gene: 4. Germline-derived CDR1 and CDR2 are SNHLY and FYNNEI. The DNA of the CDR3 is TGTGCCAGCAGGGGACAGGGTCACCAGCCCCAGCATTTT. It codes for CASRGQGHQPQHF.

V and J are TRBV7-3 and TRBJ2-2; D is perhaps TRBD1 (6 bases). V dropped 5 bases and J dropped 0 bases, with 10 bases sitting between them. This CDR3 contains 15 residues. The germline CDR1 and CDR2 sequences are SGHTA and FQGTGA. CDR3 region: CASSKQGTNTGELFF. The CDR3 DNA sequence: TGTGCCAGCAGCAAACAGGGAACGAACACCGGGGAGCTGTTTTTT.

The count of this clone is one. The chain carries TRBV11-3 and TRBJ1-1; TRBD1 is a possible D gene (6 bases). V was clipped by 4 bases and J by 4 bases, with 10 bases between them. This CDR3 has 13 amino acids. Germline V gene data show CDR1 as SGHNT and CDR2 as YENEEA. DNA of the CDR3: TGTGCCAGCAGCTCTCAGGGGACCACTGAAGCTTTCTTT. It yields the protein CASSSQGTTEAFF.

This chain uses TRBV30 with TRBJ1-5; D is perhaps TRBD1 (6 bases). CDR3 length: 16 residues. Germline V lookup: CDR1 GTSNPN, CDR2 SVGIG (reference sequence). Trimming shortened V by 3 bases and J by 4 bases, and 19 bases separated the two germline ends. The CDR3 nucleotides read TGTGCCTGGAGCGCCAACATCGACAGGCCTAATCAGCCCCAGCATTTT. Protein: CAWSANIDRPNQPQHF.

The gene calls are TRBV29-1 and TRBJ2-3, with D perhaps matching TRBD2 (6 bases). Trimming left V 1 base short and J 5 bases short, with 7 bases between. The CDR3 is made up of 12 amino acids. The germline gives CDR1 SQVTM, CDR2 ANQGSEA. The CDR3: CSVEAEGDTQYF. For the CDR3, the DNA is TGCAGCGTTGAAGCGGAGGGAGATACGCAGTATTTT.

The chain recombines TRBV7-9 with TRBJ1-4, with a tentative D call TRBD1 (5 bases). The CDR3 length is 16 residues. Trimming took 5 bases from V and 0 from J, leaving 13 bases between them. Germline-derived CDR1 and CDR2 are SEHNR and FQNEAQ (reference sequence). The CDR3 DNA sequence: TGTGCCAGCAGCCGTTTGGAGGGGACAACTAATGAAAAACTGTTTTTT. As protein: CASSRLEGTTNEKLFF.

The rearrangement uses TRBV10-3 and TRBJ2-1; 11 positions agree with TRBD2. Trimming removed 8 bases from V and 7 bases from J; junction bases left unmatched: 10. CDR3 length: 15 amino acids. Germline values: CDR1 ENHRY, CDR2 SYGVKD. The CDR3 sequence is CAIRASGGKENEQFF. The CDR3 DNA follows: TGTGCCATCCGAGCTAGCGGGGGGAAGGAGAATGAGCAGTTCTTC.

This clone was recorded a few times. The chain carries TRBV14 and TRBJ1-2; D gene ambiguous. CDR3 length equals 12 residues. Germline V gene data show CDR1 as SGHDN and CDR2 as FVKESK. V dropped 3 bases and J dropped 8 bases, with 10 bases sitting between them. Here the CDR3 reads CASSQTTGGYTF. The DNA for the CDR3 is TGTGCCAGCAGCCAGACGACGGGAGGCTACACCTTC.

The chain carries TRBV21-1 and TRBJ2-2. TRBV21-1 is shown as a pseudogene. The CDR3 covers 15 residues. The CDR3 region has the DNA TGTGCCAGCTCGGACCGTGGCCCGGTCACCGGGGAGCTGTTTTTT. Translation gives CASSDRGPVTGELFF.

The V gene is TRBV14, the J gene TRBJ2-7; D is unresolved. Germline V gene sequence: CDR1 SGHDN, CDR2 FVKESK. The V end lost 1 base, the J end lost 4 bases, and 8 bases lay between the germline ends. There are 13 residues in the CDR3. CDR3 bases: TGTGCCAGCAGCCAAGTAGTAGGTTACGAGCAGTACTTC. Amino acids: CASSQVVGYEQYF.